The 31 T cell receptor beta chains below were found in one sample sequenced in a study of cytomegalovirus exposure and HLA in healthy donors. Vbeta (60) and Jbeta (13) primers were used in the PCR. Here immunoSEQ multiplex PCR was the method, and the copy in TCRdb shows in-frame clones only, minus some. The sample consists of about 140,000 clones, about 9.2% of them appearing once. The sequenced sample consisted of PBMCs. The receptor source for this set is a woman aged 40 to 55 in good health and CMV-seropositive.

Ten or more counts support this clone. The CDR3 reads CSVGDIMNTEAFF. The CDR3 DNA follows: TGCAGCGTGGGGGACATTATGAACACTGAAGCTTTCTTT. The gene calls are TRBV29-1 and TRBJ1-1; perhaps TRBD1 as D (6 bases). With 6 bases removed from V and 0 bases from J, the gap between germline ends came to 11 bases. The germline V gene has CDR1 SQVTM and CDR2 ANQGSEA. The CDR3 loop spans 13 amino acids.

CDR3 amino acids: CASSLGGSPSYGYTF. Written as DNA, the CDR3 is TGCGCCAGCAGCTTGGGCGGCAGCCCCTCATATGGCTACACCTTC. This rearrangement joins TRBV5-1 to TRBJ1-2; D gene uncertain. Germline CDR1 is SGHRS and CDR2 is YFSETQ. CDR3 length equals 15 residues. Trimming left V 0 bases short and J 5 bases short, with 14 bases between.

The rearrangement joins TRBV5-1 to TRBJ1-6, with a possible D match to TRBD1 (5 bases). The length of the CDR3 is 13 residues. V lost 5 bases and J lost 7, with 10 bases in between. Germline CDR1 SGHRS, CDR2 YFSETQ. The CDR3 bases are TGCGCCAGCAGGACAGAGAGCAATTCACCCCTCCACTTT. It is translated as CASRTESNSPLHF.

This clone has just a few counts. The J gene is TRBJ1-3, the V gene TRBV5-6, with TRBD1 matching over 7 bases. Germline values: CDR1 SGHDT, CDR2 YYEEEE. The CDR3 sequence is 14 residues long. The J segment lost 7 bases and the V segment lost 5 bases, leaving 9 bases of the junction unmatched. The CDR3 is CASSPTGAWNTIYF. The CDR3 DNA follows: TGTGCCAGCAGTCCTACAGGGGCCTGGAACACCATATATTTT.

This clone was recorded a few times. The V and J genes are TRBV27 and TRBJ2-7; TRBD1 matches at 11 bases. With 10 bases clipped from V and 5 bases from J, the junction kept 16 bases outside the gene matches. The CDR3 runs 16 residues. Germline V lookup: CDR1 MNHEY, CDR2 SMNVEV (reference sequence). The CDR3 loop reads CATKQASRDRGDEQYF. As DNA, the CDR3 is TGTGCCACCAAACAAGCTTCCCGGGACAGGGGGGACGAGCAGTACTTC.

Only a few counts were recorded for this clone. The same CDR3 also results from other DNA sequences found in this sample. DNA for the CDR3: TGCGCCAGCAGCTTCGGACAGGGCCAGGAGACCCAGTACTTC. It codes for CASSFGQGQETQYF. J is TRBJ2-5 and V is TRBV5-1, with 8 bases that match TRBD1. CDR1 and CDR2 from the germline V gene are SGHRS and YFSETQ. The V and J ends lost 2 bases and 5 bases, in that order; junction bases with no gene match: 5. The CDR3 spans 14 residues.

The gene calls are TRBV6-1 and TRBJ2-1; D possibly corresponds to TRBD1 (6 bases). Germline values: CDR1 MNHNS, CDR2 SASEGT. The V and J ends lost 7 bases and 4 bases respectively, with 8 bases between them. This CDR3 comprises 12 residues. CDR3 sequence: CASTGQYNEQFF. The CDR3 coding sequence is TGTGCCAGCACCGGACAGTACAATGAGCAGTTCTTC.

V is TRBV6-5 and J is TRBJ2-1; 8 bases align to TRBD2. The CDR3 runs 13 residues. Germline CDR1 MNHEY, CDR2 SVGAGI. Trimming cost V 0 bases and J 14 bases; bases outside gene matches: 6. CDR3: CASSYSIAGQEFF. CDR3 bases: TGTGCCAGCAGTTACTCGATAGCGGGACAAGAGTTCTTC.

The chain joins TRBV19 to TRBJ2-7, with a tentative D call TRBD1 (5 bases). Germline CDR1 LNHDA, CDR2 SQIVND (reference sequence). CDR3 length: 13 amino acids. Trimming took 5 bases from V and 4 from J, leaving 12 bases between them. Written as DNA, the CDR3 is TGTGCCAGTAGTTCCCAGGGTCTTTACGAGCAGTACTTC. This gives the protein CASSSQGLYEQYF.

This clone has only a few counts. This chain connects TRBV6-6 to TRBJ2-5, with 9 bases aligning to TRBD2. Unmatched junction bases numbered 8, after V lost 5 bases and J lost 4 bases. CDR1 is MNHNY and CDR2 is SVGAGI in the germline V gene (reference sequence). This CDR3 has 15 amino acids. CDR3 loop: CASSHRGGGGETQYF. The CDR3 region has the DNA TGTGCCAGCAGTCACCGGGGCGGGGGGGGAGAGACCCAGTACTTC.

This clone was picked up a small number of times. The chain links TRBV6-5 to TRBJ2-5, with 11 nucleotides matching TRBD2. V dropped 6 bases and J dropped 5; count of bases not matched to a gene: 8. This CDR3 region has 15 residues. Germline V gene data show CDR1 as MNHEY and CDR2 as SVGAGI. CDR3 nucleotides: TGTGCCAGCAGCAAACGGACTAGCGGGCGGGAGACCCAGTACTTC. Protein sequence: CASSKRTSGRETQYF.

The chain couples TRBV5-1 to TRBJ2-5, with TRBD2 matching 10 bases. CDR3 length equals 16 residues. CDR1 and CDR2 from the germline V gene are SGHRS and YFSETQ. J gave up 5 bases and V 4 bases, and 11 bases lay outside the gene matches. In DNA form, the CDR3 reads TGCGCCAGCAGCCCACTGAGCGGGGGGGCCGTCGAGACCCAGTACTTC. Protein: CASSPLSGGAVETQYF.

V usage is TRBV5-1 and J usage is TRBJ2-1; 7 bases match TRBD1. The CDR3 is 15 amino acids. V was clipped by 4 bases and J by 4 bases; unmatched bases: 8. The germline gives CDR1 SGHRS, CDR2 YFSETQ. CDR3 DNA sequence: TGCGCCAGCAGCCGAGAGGGGGCGGTTTACAATGAGCAGTTCTTC. Encoded protein: CASSREGAVYNEQFF.

The J gene is TRBJ1-2, the V gene TRBV6-6; TRBD1 is a possible D gene (6 bases). The germline V and J ends were trimmed by 5 bases and 4 bases, with 14 bases remaining between them. Germline lookup yields CDR1 MNHNY and CDR2 SVGAGI (reference sequence). The CDR3 is made up of 14 amino acids. The CDR3 sequence is CASSNTGTSYGYTF. As DNA, the CDR3 is TGTGCCAGCAGTAATACCGGGACAAGCTATGGCTACACCTTC.

The sample holds a few counts of this clone. The V call is TRBV7-9, the J call TRBJ1-2; D is uncertain. CDR3 length equals 18 residues. The V gene lost 5 bases and the J gene lost 0 bases, with 22 bases spanning the gap. The germline V gene has CDR1 SEHNR and CDR2 FQNEAQ (reference sequence). The CDR3 sequence: CASSPGKESAEANYGYTF. The CDR3, as DNA: TGTGCCAGCAGCCCCGGGAAGGAATCAGCGGAAGCTAACTATGGCTACACCTTC.

This clone was counted only a few times. This rearrangement joins TRBV11-1 to TRBJ1-1; TRBD1 is a possible D gene (6 bases). V lost 3 bases and J 5 bases, leaving 16 bases between the germline ends. The CDR3 runs 15 residues. From germline, CDR1 is SGHAT and CDR2 FQDESV (reference sequence). For the CDR3, the DNA is TGTGCCAGCAGCTTCCCTGGACAGCCTAAGACTGAAGCTTTCTTT. Protein sequence: CASSFPGQPKTEAFF.

This chain connects TRBV2 to TRBJ1-6; no clear D gene. Looked up from germline, CDR1 is SNHLY and CDR2 is FYNNEI. Trimming stripped 4 bases from V and 6 bases from J, with 13 bases between. The CDR3 consists of 15 residues. The CDR3 sequence is CASSVSTVPNSPLHF. The DNA for the CDR3 is TGTGCCAGCAGTGTGTCTACGGTACCTAATTCACCCCTCCACTTT.

The chain recombines TRBV27 with TRBJ2-1, with 8 nucleotides matching TRBD2. CDR1 is MNHEY and CDR2 is SMNVEV in the germline V gene (reference sequence). Losses at the gene ends were 6 bases for V and 5 bases for J; bases not matched to a gene: 9. This CDR3 region has 15 residues. DNA for the CDR3: TGTGCCAGCAGCTTTACAGCGGGGGCGAACAATGAGCAGTTCTTC. It is translated as CASSFTAGANNEQFF.

This clone was counted between two and nine times. The gene calls are TRBV6-1 and TRBJ1-1; unclear D gene. The CDR3 runs to 13 residues. Between the trimmed V and J ends, which lost 7 bases and 5 bases, there was a span of 14 bases. Germline values: CDR1 MNHNS, CDR2 SASEGT. In DNA form, the CDR3 reads TGTGCCAGCACCGCAGTCCCGGAGACTGAAGCTTTCTTT. Protein sequence: CASTAVPETEAFF.

The rearrangement links TRBV7-2 to TRBJ2-5, with D unresolved. The CDR3 has 15 amino acids. Germline loops: CDR1 SGHTA, CDR2 FQGNSA. Trimming took off 5 bases at V and 4 bases at J, with 17 bases between the two ends. The CDR3 nucleotides are TGTGCCAGCAGCCCCGACAACCTAATACCAGAGACCCAGTACTTC. This gives the protein CASSPDNLIPETQYF.

V and J are TRBV7-2 and TRBJ2-5; D gene ambiguous. Deletions cut 2 bases from V and 5 bases from J, with 18 bases between. Germline-derived CDR1 and CDR2 are SGHTA and FQGNSA. The CDR3 runs to 16 residues. CDR3 coding DNA: TGTGCCAGCAGCTTACTTACCCCCTCTTACCGGGAGACCCAGTACTTC. Its translation is CASSLLTPSYRETQYF.

V is TRBV5-8 and J is TRBJ1-2; unclear D gene. Germline-derived CDR1 and CDR2 are SGHTS and YDEGEE. This CDR3 contains 16 residues. V was cut by 2 bases and J by 4 bases, with 18 bases left in between. The CDR3 sequence: CASSFKPGELSYGYTF. In DNA, the CDR3 is TGTGCCAGCAGCTTTAAACCGGGAGAGCTAAGCTATGGCTACACCTTC.

The CDR3 protein is CASSGPGGNEKLFF. Written as DNA, the CDR3 is TGTGCCAGCAGTGGACCGGGGGGTAATGAAAAACTGTTTTTT. This rearrangement joins TRBV6-1 to TRBJ1-4, with a tentative D call TRBD1 (5 bases). This CDR3 has 14 amino acids. V was pared by 4 bases and J by 4 bases, with 10 bases between. The germline CDR1 and CDR2 sequences are MNHNS and SASEGT.

The CDR3 protein is CASRTGMNTGELFF. Written as DNA, the CDR3 is TGTGCCAGCAGGACAGGGATGAACACCGGGGAGCTGTTTTTT. V and J are TRBV11-2 and TRBJ2-2; TRBD1 agrees at 7 bases. With V trimmed by 6 bases and J by 1 base, 2 bases remained unmatched. Germline CDR1 SGHAT, CDR2 FQNNGV. This CDR3 comprises 14 residues. Full variable domain (remainder filled in from reference TRBV11-2 and TRBJ2-2): EAGVAQSPRYKIIEKRQSVAFWCNPISGHATLYWYQQILGQGPKLLIQFQNNGVVDDSQLPKDRFSAERLKGVDSTLKIQPAKLEDSAVYLCASRTGMNTGELFFGEGSRLTVL.

V usage is TRBV18 and J usage is TRBJ2-5; 7 bases align to TRBD1. CDR1 and CDR2 from the germline V gene are KGHSH and LQKENI. V lost 3 bases to trimming and J lost 2 bases; unmatched junction nucleotides: 6. The CDR3 is 15 amino acids. Here the CDR3 reads CASSPRDSLQETQYF. CDR3 in DNA: TGTGCCAGCTCACCCCGGGACAGCCTACAAGAGACCCAGTACTTC.

This clone was detected a few times. This chain uses TRBV5-4 with TRBJ2-5; TRBD2 matches at 8 bases. The J segment lost 5 bases and the V segment lost 1 base, leaving 7 bases of the junction unmatched. Germline CDR1 SGHNT, CDR2 YYREEE (reference sequence). This CDR3 is 15 amino acids long. CDR3 in DNA: TGTGCCAGCAGCTTGACGGGGGGGGCCAGTGAGACCCAGTACTTC. It specifies CASSLTGGASETQYF.

The V call is TRBV7-2, the J call TRBJ1-5; D might be TRBD1 (5 bases). CDR3 length: 14 amino acids. Germline V gene sequence: CDR1 SGHTA, CDR2 FQGNSA. V was pared by 2 bases and J by 9 bases, with 14 bases between. The CDR3 loop is CASSLTARVSPQHF. CDR3 nucleotides: TGTGCCAGCAGCTTAACTGCCAGGGTTTCGCCCCAGCATTTT.

This clone was seen a few times. The chain has TRBV5-1 and TRBJ2-7; 9 bases align to TRBD2. The CDR3 has 15 residues. With V trimmed by 5 bases and J by 2 bases, 8 bases remained unmatched. Per germline, CDR1 SGHRS and CDR2 YFSETQ. CDR3 sequence reads: CASSSDGGGAYEQYF. DNA for the CDR3: TGCGCCAGCAGTTCGGATGGCGGGGGGGCCTACGAGCAGTACTTC.

This clone was counted a few times. The rearrangement links TRBV5-1 to TRBJ2-5; perhaps TRBD1 as D (5 bases). The J call may be wrong; the DNA end is better matched by TRBJ2-7. The germline CDR1 and CDR2 sequences are SGHRS and YFSETQ. The CDR3 contains 15 residues. The CDR3: CASSSTGASGYEQYF. Here the CDR3 DNA reads TGCGCCAGCAGCTCAACAGGTGCCTCGGGCTACGAGCAGTACTTC.

The rearrangement uses TRBV5-1 and TRBJ2-4; possible D gene TRBD1, 7 bases. The V gene lost 1 base and the J gene lost 0 bases, with 11 bases spanning the gap. In germline, CDR1 is SGHRS, CDR2 YFSETQ. The CDR3 length is 16 residues. The CDR3 spells CASSLSGGLAKNIQYF. As DNA, the CDR3 is TGCGCCAGCAGCTTGTCAGGGGGGCTAGCCAAAAACATTCAGTACTTC.

This chain uses TRBV11-2 with TRBJ1-5, with D unresolved. The ends were cut back, 5 bases at V and 1 base at J, with 9 bases in the middle. Germline loops: CDR1 SGHAT, CDR2 FQNNGV. The CDR3 contains 14 residues. In nucleotides, the CDR3 is TGTGCCAGCAGCCCCACCGGGAGCAATCAGCCCCAGCATTTT. This sequence encodes CASSPTGSNQPQHF. The full variable domain, its missing parts supplied by reference TRBV11-2 and TRBJ1-5, is EAGVAQSPRYKIIEKRQSVAFWCNPISGHATLYWYQQILGQGPKLLIQFQNNGVVDDSQLPKDRFSAERLKGVDSTLKIQPAKLEDSAVYLCASSPTGSNQPQHFGDGTRLSIL.